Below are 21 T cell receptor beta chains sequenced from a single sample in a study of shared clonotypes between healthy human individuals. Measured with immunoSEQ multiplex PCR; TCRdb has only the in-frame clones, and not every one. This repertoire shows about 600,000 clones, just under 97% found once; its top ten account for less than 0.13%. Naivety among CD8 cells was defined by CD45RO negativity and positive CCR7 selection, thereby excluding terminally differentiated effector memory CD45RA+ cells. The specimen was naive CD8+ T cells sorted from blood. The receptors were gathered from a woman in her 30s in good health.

For the CDR3, the DNA is TGTGCCAGCAGCTCCACGAGTATGACAGGGCCAAGGGAGCCCCAGCATTTT. This codes for CASSSTSMTGPREPQHF. The rearrangement uses TRBV7-8 and TRBJ1-5, with 7 nucleotides matching TRBD1. The trim removed 4 bases at V and 8 bases at J, leaving 17 bases unmatched. From germline, CDR1 is SGHVS and CDR2 FQNEAQ. The CDR3 length is 17 residues.

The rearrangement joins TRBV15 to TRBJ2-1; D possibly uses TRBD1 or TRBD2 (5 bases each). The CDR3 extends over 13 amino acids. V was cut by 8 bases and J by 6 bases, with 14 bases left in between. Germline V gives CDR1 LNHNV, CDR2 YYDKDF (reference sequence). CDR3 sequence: CATQGDRGNEQFF. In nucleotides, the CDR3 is TGTGCCACCCAGGGCGATCGGGGCAATGAGCAGTTCTTC. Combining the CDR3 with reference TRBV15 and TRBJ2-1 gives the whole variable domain DAMVIQNPRYQVTQFGKPVTLSCSQTLNHNVMYWYQQKSSQAPKLLFHYYDKDFNNEADTPDNFQSRRPNTSFCFLDIRSPGLGDTAMYLCATQGDRGNEQFFGPGTRLTVL.

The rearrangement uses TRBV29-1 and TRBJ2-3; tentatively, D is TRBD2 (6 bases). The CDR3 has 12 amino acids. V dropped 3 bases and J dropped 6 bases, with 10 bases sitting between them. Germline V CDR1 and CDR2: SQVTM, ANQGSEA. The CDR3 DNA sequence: TGCAGCGTTGAGGCGGGGAGTGATACGCAGTATTTT. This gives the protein CSVEAGSDTQYF.

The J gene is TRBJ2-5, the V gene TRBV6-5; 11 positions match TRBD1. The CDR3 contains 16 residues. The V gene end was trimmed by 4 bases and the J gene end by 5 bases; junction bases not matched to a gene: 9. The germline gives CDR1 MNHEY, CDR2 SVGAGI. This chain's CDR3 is CASSFSGTGGGETQYF. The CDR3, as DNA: TGTGCCAGCAGTTTTTCCGGGACAGGGGGTGGGGAGACCCAGTACTTC.

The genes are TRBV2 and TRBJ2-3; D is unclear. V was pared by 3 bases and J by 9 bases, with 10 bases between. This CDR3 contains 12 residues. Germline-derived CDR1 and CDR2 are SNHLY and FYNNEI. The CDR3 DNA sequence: TGTGCCAGCAGTGAGGGCTCCATCACGCAGTATTTT. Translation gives CASSEGSITQYF.

CDR3 residues: CASSWTTNEQFF. The CDR3 DNA sequence: TGTGCCAGCAGTTGGACTACCAATGAGCAGTTCTTC. The chain couples TRBV2 to TRBJ2-1; D might be TRBD2 (6 bases). This CDR3 contains 12 residues. V was trimmed by 5 bases and J by 6 bases, leaving 8 bases between them. CDR1 is SNHLY, CDR2 FYNNEI, per germline.

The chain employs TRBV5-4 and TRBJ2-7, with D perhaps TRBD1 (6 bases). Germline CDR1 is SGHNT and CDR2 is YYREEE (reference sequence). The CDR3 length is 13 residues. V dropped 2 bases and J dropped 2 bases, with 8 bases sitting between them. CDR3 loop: CASSLQGAYEQYF. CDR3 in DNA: TGTGCCAGCAGCTTACAGGGAGCCTACGAGCAGTACTTC.

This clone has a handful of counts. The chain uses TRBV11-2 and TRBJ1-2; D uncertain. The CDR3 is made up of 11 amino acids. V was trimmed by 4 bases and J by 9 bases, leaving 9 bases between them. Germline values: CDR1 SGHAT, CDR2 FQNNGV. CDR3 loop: CASSSVGSYTF. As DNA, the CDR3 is TGTGCCAGCAGCTCGGTGGGAAGCTACACCTTC.

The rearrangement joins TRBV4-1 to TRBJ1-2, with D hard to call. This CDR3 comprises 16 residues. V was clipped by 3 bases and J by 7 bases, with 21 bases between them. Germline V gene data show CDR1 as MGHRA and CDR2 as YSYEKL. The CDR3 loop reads CASSHQDPPPVGGYTF. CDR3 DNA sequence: TGCGCCAGCAGCCATCAAGACCCACCCCCGGTGGGTGGCTACACCTTC.

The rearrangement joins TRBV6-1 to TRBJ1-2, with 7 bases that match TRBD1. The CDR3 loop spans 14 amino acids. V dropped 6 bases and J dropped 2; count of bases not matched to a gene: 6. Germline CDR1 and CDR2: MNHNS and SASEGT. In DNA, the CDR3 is TGTGCCAGCAGACCGACAGGGATCAACTATGGCTACACCTTC. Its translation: CASRPTGINYGYTF.

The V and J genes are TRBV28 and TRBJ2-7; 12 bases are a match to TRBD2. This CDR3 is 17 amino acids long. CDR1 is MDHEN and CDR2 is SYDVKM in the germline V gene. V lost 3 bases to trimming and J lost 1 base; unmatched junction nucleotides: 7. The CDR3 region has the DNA TGTGCCAGCAGTTTGTCGGGACTAGCGGGTCGGTCCTACGAGCAGTACTTC. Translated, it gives CASSLSGLAGRSYEQYF. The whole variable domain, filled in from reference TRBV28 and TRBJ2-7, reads DVKVTQSSRYLVKRTGEKVFLECVQDMDHENMFWYRQDPGLGLRLIYFSYDVKMKEKGDIPEGYSVSREKKERFSLILESASTNQTSMYLCASSLSGLAGRSYEQYFGPGTRLTVT.

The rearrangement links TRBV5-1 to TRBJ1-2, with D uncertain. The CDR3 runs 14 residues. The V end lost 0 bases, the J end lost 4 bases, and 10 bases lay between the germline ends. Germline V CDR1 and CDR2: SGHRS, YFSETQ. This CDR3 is CASSLDPAGYGYTF. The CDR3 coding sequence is TGCGCCAGCAGCTTGGATCCAGCAGGCTATGGCTACACCTTC.

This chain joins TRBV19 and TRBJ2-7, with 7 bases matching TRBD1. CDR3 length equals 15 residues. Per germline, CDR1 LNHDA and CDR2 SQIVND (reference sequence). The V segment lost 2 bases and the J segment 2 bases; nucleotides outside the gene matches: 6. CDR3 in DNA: TGTGCCAGTAGTATACTCGAGGGACAGACCTACGAGCAGTACTTC. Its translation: CASSILEGQTYEQYF.

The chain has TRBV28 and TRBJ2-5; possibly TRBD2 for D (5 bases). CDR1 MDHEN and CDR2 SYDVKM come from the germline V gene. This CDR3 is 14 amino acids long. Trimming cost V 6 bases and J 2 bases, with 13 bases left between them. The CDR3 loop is CASSSGSAQETQYF. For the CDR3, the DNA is TGTGCCAGCAGCTCGGGGAGCGCACAAGAGACCCAGTACTTC.

The CDR3 sequence: CASSPPSMGQTQYF. The CDR3 DNA is TGTGCCAGCAGCCCTCCCTCGATGGGGCAGACCCAGTACTTC. This chain uses TRBV5-6 with TRBJ2-5; D might be TRBD1 (5 bases). Germline V CDR1 and CDR2: SGHDT, YYEEEE. The length of the CDR3 is 14 residues. Trimming shortened V by 4 bases and J by 6 bases, and 16 bases separated the two germline ends.

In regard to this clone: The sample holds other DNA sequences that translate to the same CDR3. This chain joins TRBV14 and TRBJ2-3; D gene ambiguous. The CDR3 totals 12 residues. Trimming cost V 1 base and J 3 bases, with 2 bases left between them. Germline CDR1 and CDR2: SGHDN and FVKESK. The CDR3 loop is CASSQATDTQYF. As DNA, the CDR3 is TGTGCCAGCAGCCAAGCGACAGATACGCAGTATTTT.

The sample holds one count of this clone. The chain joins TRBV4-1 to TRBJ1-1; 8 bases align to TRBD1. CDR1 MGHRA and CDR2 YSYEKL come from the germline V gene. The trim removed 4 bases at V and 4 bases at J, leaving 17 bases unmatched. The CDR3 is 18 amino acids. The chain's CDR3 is CASSLHVDRVLRGTEAFF. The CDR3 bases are TGCGCCAGCAGCCTTCACGTGGACAGGGTTCTCCGAGGCACTGAAGCTTTCTTT.

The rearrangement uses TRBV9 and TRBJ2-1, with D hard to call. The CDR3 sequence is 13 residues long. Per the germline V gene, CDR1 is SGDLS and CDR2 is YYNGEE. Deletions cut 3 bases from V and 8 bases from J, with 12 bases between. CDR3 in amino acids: CASSGALKYEQFF. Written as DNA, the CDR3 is TGTGCCAGCAGCGGAGCTTTGAAGTATGAGCAGTTCTTC.

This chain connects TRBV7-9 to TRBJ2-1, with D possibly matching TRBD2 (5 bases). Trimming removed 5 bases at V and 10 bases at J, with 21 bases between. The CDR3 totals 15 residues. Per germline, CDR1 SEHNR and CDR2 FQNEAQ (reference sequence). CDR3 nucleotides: TGTGCCAGCAGCCCCGGGATCACGGGTTTTGGAGAGCAGTTCTTC. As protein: CASSPGITGFGEQFF.

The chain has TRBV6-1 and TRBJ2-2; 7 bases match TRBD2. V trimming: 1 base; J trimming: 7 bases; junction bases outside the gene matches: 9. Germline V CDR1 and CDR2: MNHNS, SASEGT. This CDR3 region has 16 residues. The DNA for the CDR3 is TGTGCCAGCAGTGAAGTCGCGGGAGCCAATAGCGGGGAGCTGTTTTTT. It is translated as CASSEVAGANSGELFF.

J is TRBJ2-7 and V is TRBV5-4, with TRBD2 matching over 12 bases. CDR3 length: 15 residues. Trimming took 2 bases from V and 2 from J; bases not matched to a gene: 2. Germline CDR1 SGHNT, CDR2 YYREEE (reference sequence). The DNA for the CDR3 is TGTGCCAGCAGCTTCGGACTAGCGGGAACCTACGAGCAGTACTTC. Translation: CASSFGLAGTYEQYF.